A selection of T cell receptor beta chains follows, all from one sample in a study of blood T cell repertoires in COVID-19. Only in-frame clones appear in the TCRdb table, and some are missing; sequencing was by immunoSEQ multiplex PCR. The data contain roughly 66,000 clones, roughly nine tenths of them seen just once; the ten biggest clones take up approximately 7.5%. Sample: peripheral blood. These TCRs come from a human donor in a cohort sampled during active COVID-19. The conserved cysteine and the conserved F or W are not part of the CDR3 here. Some rows mark clone size as missing; the rest say once, few, many or name a class of expanded clone.

clone size | J gene | V gene | CDR3 protein
. | TRBJ2-1 | TRBV10-1 | ASSRDNEQF
. | TRBJ2-7 | TRBV18 | ASSRTSGGRGEQY
. | TRBJ2-2 | TRBV28 | ASRRGVTGELF
. | TRBJ2-1 | TRBV10-3 | AISSGTSGSGREQF
. | TRBJ2-3 | TRBV4-3 | ASSQGTSGRVGADTQY
. | TRBJ2-2 | TRBV7-8 | ASSLVRQSGELF
. | TRBJ2-7 | TRBV3-1/TRBV3-2 | ASSQGVRGYEQY
. | TRBJ2-3 | TRBV7-2 | ASTRGKSDTQY
. | TRBJ1-5 | TRBV28 | ASRTRGNQPQH
few | TRBJ1-5 | TRBV11-2 | ASSLDSGYGQPQH
. | TRBJ2-1 | TRBV12-3/TRBV12-4 | ASSFEARSEQF
. | TRBJ2-7 | TRBV7-9 | ASSLQGAYEQY
. | TRBJ2-1 | TRBV3-1/TRBV3-2 | ASSQVLYNEQF
few | TRBJ2-3 | TRBV7-9 | ASSLEDRDTQY
. | TRBJ1-1 | TRBV19 | ASSIGQDMNTEAF
. | TRBJ2-7 | TRBV5-1 | ASSISTPGVDEQY
. | TRBJ2-1 | TRBV7-8 | ASSLELAVRNEQF
. | TRBJ2-7 | TRBV6-2/TRBV6-3 | ASSYERAYEQY
. | TRBJ2-3 | TRBV2 | ASSVLRGTDTQY
. | TRBJ1-2 | TRBV14 | ASSQGSGGLMDGYT
. | TRBJ2-3 | TRBV7-3 | ASSQGTSGYSTDTQY
. | TRBJ1-3 | TRBV5-1 | ASSLDSDRVPGNTIY
. | TRBJ2-1 | TRBV5-1 | ASREAGDEQF
. | TRBJ1-5 | TRBV6-6 | ASRTPPWEQPQH
. | TRBJ2-7 | TRBV5-5 | ASSLAGTGSYEQY
. | TRBJ2-7 | TRBV19 | ASSLRPDYEQY
few | TRBJ2-7 | TRBV5-4 | ASSSKTGGADEQY
. | TRBJ2-1 | TRBV11-2 | ASSTYRGLGNEQF
. | TRBJ2-2 | TRBV30 | AWSAQGELF
. | TRBJ2-5 | TRBV11-2 | ASSSRPQEETQY
. | TRBJ2-1 | TRBV4-3 | ASSQDLGGQGYNEQF
. | TRBJ2-7 | TRBV2 | ASRGTVGSYEQY
. | TRBJ2-7 | TRBV19 | ASSILGQGSYEQY
once | TRBJ2-1 | TRBV29-1 | SVSAGGNEQF
. | TRBJ2-1 | TRBV11-3 | ASSLGASSYNEQF
once | TRBJ2-2 | TRBV6-5 | ASSRDRGQAGELF
once | TRBJ2-7 | TRBV28 | ASSPLYRDPYEQY
. | TRBJ1-4 | TRBV5-5 | ASSQGDGGEKLF
. | TRBJ1-1 | TRBV5-1 | ASSLRPGQTNTEAF
. | TRBJ2-7 | TRBV28 | ASSLRRNYEQY
. | TRBJ1-5 | TRBV19 | ASSIGEGAQGNQPQH
. | TRBJ2-7 | TRBV7-8 | ASSSPTGLAVYEQY
. | TRBJ2-3 | TRBV6-5 | ASSYDRETDTQY
. | TRBJ1-2 | TRBV10-3 | AIKGEDYGYT